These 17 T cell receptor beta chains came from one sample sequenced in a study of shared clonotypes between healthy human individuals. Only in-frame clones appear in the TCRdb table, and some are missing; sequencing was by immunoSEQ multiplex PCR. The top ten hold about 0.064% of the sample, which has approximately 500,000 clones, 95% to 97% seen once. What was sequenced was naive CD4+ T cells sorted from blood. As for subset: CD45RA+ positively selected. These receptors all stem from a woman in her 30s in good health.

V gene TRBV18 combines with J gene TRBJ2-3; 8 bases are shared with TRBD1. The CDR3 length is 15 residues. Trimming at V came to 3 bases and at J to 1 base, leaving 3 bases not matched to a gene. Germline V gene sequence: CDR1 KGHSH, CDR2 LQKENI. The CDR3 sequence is CASSPTGQGTDTQYF. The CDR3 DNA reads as TGTGCCAGCTCACCGACGGGACAGGGCACAGATACGCAGTATTTT.

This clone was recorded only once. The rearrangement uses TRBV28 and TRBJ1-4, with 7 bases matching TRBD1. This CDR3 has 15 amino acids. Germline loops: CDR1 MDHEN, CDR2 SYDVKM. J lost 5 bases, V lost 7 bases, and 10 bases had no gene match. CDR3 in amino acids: CASTTPGTANEKLFF. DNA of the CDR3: TGTGCCAGCACCACCCCCGGGACAGCCAATGAAAAACTGTTTTTT.

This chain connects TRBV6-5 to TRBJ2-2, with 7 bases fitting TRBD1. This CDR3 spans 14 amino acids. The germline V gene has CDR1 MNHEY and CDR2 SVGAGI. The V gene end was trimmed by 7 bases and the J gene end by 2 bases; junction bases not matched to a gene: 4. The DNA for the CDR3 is TGTGCCAGCAAGGGACAGAGCAACACCGGGGAGCTGTTTTTT. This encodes CASKGQSNTGELFF.

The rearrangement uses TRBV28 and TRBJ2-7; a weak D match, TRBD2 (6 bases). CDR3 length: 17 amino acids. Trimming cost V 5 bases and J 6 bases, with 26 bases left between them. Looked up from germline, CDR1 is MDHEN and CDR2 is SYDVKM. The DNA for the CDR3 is TGTGCCAGCAGTCTATCCTATCTTAGGACTATGAAGGGCGAGCAGTACTTC. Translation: CASSLSYLRTMKGEQYF.

CDR3 region: CASSLMTSASYEQYF. The CDR3 DNA reads TGTGCCAGCAGCTTAATGACTAGCGCGTCCTACGAGCAGTACTTC. V and J are TRBV11-1 and TRBJ2-7; 8 bases map to TRBD2. This CDR3 spans 15 amino acids. Germline V gene data show CDR1 as SGHAT and CDR2 as FQDESV (reference sequence). With V trimmed by 2 bases and J by 1 base, 4 bases remained unmatched.

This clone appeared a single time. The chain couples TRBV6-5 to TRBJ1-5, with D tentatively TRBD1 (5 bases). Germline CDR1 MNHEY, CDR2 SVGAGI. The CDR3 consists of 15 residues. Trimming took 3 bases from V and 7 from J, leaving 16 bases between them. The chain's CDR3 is CASSYTGGIGQPQHF. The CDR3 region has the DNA TGTGCCAGCAGTTATACCGGGGGAATTGGACAGCCCCAGCATTTT.

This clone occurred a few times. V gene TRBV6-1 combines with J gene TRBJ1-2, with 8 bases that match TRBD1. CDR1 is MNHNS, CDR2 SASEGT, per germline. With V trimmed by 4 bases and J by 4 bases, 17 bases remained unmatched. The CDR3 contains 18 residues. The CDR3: CASSAGFQGAWFSYGYTF. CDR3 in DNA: TGTGCCAGCAGTGCCGGATTCCAGGGGGCATGGTTTAGCTATGGCTACACCTTC.

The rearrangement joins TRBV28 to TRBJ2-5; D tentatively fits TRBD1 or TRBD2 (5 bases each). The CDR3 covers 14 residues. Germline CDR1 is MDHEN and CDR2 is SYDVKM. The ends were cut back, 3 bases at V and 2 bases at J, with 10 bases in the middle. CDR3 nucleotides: TGTGCCAGCAGTTTTCGTGGGGGACAAGAGACCCAGTACTTC. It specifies CASSFRGGQETQYF. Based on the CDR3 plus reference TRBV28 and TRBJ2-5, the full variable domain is DVKVTQSSRYLVKRTGEKVFLECVQDMDHENMFWYRQDPGLGLRLIYFSYDVKMKEKGDIPEGYSVSREKKERFSLILESASTNQTSMYLCASSFRGGQETQYFGPGTRLLVL.

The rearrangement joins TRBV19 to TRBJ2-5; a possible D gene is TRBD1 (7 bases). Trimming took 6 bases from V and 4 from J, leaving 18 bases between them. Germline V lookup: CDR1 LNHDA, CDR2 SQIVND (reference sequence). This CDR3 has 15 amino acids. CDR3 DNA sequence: TGTGCCAGTAGCGCACCGCCAGGGGGAGGAGAGACCCAGTACTTC. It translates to CASSAPPGGGETQYF.

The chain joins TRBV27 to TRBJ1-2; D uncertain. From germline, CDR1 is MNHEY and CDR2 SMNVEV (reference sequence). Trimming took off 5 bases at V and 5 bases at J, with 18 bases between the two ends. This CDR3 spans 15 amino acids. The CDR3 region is CASSPGRSYPYGYTF. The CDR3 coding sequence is TGTGCCAGCAGTCCCGGACGCTCCTACCCGTATGGCTACACCTTC.

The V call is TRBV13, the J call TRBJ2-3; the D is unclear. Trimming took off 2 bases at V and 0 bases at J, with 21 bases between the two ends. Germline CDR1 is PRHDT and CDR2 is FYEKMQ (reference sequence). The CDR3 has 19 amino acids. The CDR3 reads CASSLRGGVRATSTDTQYF. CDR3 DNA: TGTGCCAGCAGCTTAAGAGGCGGTGTCAGAGCGACTAGCACAGATACGCAGTATTTT.

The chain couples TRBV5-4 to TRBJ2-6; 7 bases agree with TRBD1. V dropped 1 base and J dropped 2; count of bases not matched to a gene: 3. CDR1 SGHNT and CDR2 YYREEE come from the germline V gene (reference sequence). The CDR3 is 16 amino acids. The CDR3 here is CASSLTGVPGANVLTF. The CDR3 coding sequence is TGTGCCAGCAGCTTGACAGGGGTGCCTGGGGCCAACGTCCTGACTTTC.

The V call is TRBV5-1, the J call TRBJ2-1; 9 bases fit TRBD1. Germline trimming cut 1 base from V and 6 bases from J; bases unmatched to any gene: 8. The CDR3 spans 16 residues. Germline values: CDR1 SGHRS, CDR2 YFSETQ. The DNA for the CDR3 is TGCGCCAGCAGCTTGAGAACCGGGACAGGGTCCAATGAGCAGTTCTTC. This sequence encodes CASSLRTGTGSNEQFF.

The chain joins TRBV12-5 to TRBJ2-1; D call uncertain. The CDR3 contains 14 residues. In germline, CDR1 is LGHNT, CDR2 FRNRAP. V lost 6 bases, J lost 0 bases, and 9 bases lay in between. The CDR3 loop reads CASGPGPSYNEQFF. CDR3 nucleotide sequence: TGTGCTAGTGGCCCTGGGCCCTCCTACAATGAGCAGTTCTTC.

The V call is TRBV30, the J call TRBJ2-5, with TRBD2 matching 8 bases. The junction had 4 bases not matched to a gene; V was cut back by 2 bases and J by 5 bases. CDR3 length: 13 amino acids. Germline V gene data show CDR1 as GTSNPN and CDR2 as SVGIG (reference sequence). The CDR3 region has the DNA TGTGCCTGGAGTCCAGGACTAGCCGAGACCCAGTACTTC. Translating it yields CAWSPGLAETQYF.

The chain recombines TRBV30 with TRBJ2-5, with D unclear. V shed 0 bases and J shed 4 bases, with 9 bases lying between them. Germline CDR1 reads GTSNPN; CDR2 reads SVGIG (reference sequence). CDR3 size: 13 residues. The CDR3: CAWSVQGPETQYF. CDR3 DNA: TGTGCCTGGAGTGTACAAGGGCCAGAGACCCAGTACTTC.

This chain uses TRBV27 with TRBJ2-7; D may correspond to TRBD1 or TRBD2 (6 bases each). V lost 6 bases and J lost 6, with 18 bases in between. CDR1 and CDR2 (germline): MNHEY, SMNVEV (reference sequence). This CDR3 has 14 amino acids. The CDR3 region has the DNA TGTGCCAGCAGGGACAGCGGGTTTGTAGGCGAGCAGTACTTC. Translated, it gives CASRDSGFVGEQYF.